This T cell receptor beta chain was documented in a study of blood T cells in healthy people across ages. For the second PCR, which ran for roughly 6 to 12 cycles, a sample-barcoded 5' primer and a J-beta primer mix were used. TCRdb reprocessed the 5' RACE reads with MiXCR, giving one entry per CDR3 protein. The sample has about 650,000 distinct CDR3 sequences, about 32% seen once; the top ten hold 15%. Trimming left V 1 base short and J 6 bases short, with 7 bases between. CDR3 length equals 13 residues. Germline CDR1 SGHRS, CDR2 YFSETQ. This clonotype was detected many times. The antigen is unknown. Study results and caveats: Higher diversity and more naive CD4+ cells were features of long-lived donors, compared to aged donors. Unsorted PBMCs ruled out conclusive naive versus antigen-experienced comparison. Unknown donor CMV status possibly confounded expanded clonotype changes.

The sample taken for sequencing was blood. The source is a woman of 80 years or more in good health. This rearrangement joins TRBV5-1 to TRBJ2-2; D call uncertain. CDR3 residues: CASSLTRPGELFF. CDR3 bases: TGCGCCAGCAGCTTGACAAGACCCGGGGAGCTGTTTTTT.